This T cell receptor beta chain appears in the sequencing data of a study of cytotoxic CD8 clonotypes in ibrutinib-treated CLL. For the study at large: The authors obtained response samples at a median of about 11 months of treatment, range 6 to 36.

Sequencing sought depths of 1 in 200,000 to 1 in 1 million T cells. Clones were read by immunoSEQ multiplex PCR, and TCRdb kept only the in-frame ones, dropping some. The sample consists of 200,000 to 250,000 clones, 60% to 80% of them appearing once. This CDR3 comprises 12 residues. Trimming took 8 bases from V and 5 from J; bases not matched to a gene: 4. CDR1 and CDR2 (germline): MNHEY, SMNVEV (reference sequence). For this clone: Its matching antigen is unknown.

Study observations and caveats: Sustained-remission and progressing patients diverged in sampling times. Higher clonality was seen at ibrutinib response and a return toward baseline at progression.

This clonotype originated in a human donor with chronic lymphocytic leukemia. This chain uses TRBV27 with TRBJ2-7; 9 bases are a match to TRBD1. The sample consisted of PBMCs, taken after 12 months of ibrutinib treatment. The CDR3 reads CASPGQGHEQYF. The CDR3 bases are TGTGCCAGCCCGGGACAGGGACACGAGCAGTACTTC.